This T cell receptor beta chain derives from a study of spatial heterogeneity in lung cancer. Study context: Detection of beta-chain sequences consistently exceeded that of alpha-chain sequences. General study points: At tumor resection, ubiquitous expanded TCRs were detected in blood more often than later.

With regard to this clonotype: Antigen unknown.

Each molecule of TCR cDNA was tagged with one unique molecular identifier. TCRdb passed the 5' RACE reads through MiXCR, listing each CDR3 protein once. The sample lists 45,000 to 55,000 distinct CDR3 sequences; roughly 5.7% were seen once. The time point was: sample taken at primary tumor resection. There were around 72 donors, all of them untreated patients with early-stage non-small cell lung cancer. CDR1 and CDR2 from the germline V gene are SGHNT and YYREEE (reference sequence). The CDR3 runs to 18 residues. The V gene end was trimmed by 1 base and the J gene end by 4 bases; junction bases not matched to a gene: 11.

Sequenced here: PBMCs, sampled at surgery. This chain joins TRBV5-4 and TRBJ2-6, with 7 bases that match TRBD2. The sequence came from a male donor with early-stage non-small cell lung cancer. Here the CDR3 DNA reads TGTGCCAGCAGCTTGCGTAGACTAGCCGGATTCGGGGCCAACGTCCTGACTTTC. Protein product: CASSLRRLAGFGANVLTF.